This record looks at one TCR beta chain sequence and its context. Its antigen is unknown. Hyperthyroidism was considered stable when no ophthalmopathy appeared within 18 months of follow-up. V trimming: 1 base; J trimming: 4 bases; junction bases outside the gene matches: 4. The CDR3 contains 14 residues. Germline loops: CDR1 MNHNS, CDR2 SASEGT. The data are from a study of Graves' ophthalmopathy and Graves' hyperthyroidism. The wider study: Investigators collected peripheral blood at initial diagnosis, before any treatment was given.

General study points: Blood also carried most expanded thyroid clonotypes exceeding 0.001 frequency.

For repertoire sequencing, the TCR beta CDR3 regions were amplified from RNA transcripts. HTBI-primed first-round RT-PCR preceded second-round multiplex PCR. TCRdb redid the calling of the multiplex PCR reads with MiXCR, one entry per CDR3 protein. This table holds 680,000 or so distinct CDR3 sequences, around a fifth found once. This receptor was identified in a woman aged 18 to 35 with stable Graves' hyperthyroidism. Some clones in this sample may be carry-over from other donors' samples. The source material was peripheral blood. V is TRBV6-1 and J is TRBJ2-7; 7 bases are shared with TRBD2. The CDR3 reads CASSEGGLTYEQYF. In DNA, the CDR3 is TGTGCCAGCAGTGAAGGGGGACTAACTTACGAGCAGTACTTC.